What follows is one T cell receptor beta chain and its context. What it binds is not known. Mismatch with germline at one junction end may stem from a read error. Other DNA sequences in this specimen translate into the identical CDR3. These data come from a study of persistence of HIV-infected CD4 T cells. Study-wide context: Multiple blood draws of up to about 180 mL, except two donors with single leukapheresis.

The stimulus was an HIV-1 Gag 15-mer peptide pool, about 1 ug/peptide/mL. Responding CD4+ T cells were sorted by upregulation of both CD40 ligand and CD69. Study outcomes and limitations: Proviral oligoclonality tracked with TCR oligoclonality within the same sorted cells.

Sequencing used immunoSEQ version 4 in survey mode. Repertoires were generated with immunoSEQ multiplex PCR, while TCRdb's copy carries only in-frame clones and drops some. The sample holds over 15,000 clones, approximately 65% seen once. The CDR3 is 14 amino acids. Germline CDR1 and CDR2: MNHEY and SVGEGT. The receptor was isolated from an adult woman with HIV who was CMV-seropositive. Sequenced here: CD4+ T cells sorted from PBMCs after approximately 18-hour stimulation, sampled from a patient who received antiretroviral therapy. The chain combines TRBV6-2 or TRBV6-3 with TRBJ1-6; D gene uncertain. The CDR3 nucleotides read TGTGCCAGCAGTTATATTCGCTATAATTCGCCCCTCCACTTT. Amino acids: CASSYIRYNSPLHF.